This TCR beta chain comes out of a study of shared clonotypes between healthy human individuals. About this clone: This may be a read error: a much more frequent sequence differs by one nucleotide. Other DNA sequences in this sample translate to the same CDR3.

Repertoires were generated with immunoSEQ multiplex PCR, while TCRdb's copy carries only in-frame clones and drops some. This sample has approximately 980,000 clones, with 70% to 85% found just once. V gave up 1 base and J gave up 5 bases, with 2 bases separating them. Germline assignment: CDR1 KGHSH and CDR2 LQKENI. This CDR3 has 11 residues. The specimen was memory CD4+ T cells sorted from blood. This sample's subset: CD45RA-negative fraction. This chain connects TRBV18 to TRBJ2-5; no reliable D call. This TCR came from a man in his late teens or twenties in good health. CDR3 sequence reads: CASSPQETQYF. The CDR3 nucleotides read TGTGCCAGCTCACCACAGGAGACCCAGTACTTC.